This is a list of T cell receptor beta chains from one sample in a study of blood T cell repertoires in COVID-19. The method was immunoSEQ multiplex PCR; TCRdb's version includes in-frame clones alone and lacks a portion of them. Of about 150,000 clones listed, 75% to 80% were seen once; the top ten hold approximately 1.8%. Specimen: peripheral blood. The receptors derive from a man aged 80 or over with acute or convalescent COVID-19. CDR3s include the opening cysteine and the closing phenylalanine or tryptophan. D genes are given only for firm matches. Some rows mark clone size as missing; the rest say once, few, many or name a class of expanded clone.

j_gene | d_gene | v_gene | abundance | CDR3aa | CDR3nt
TRBJ2-2 | TRBD1 | TRBV12-5 | . | CASGQGQGFGELFF | TGTGCTAGTGGACAGGGACAGGGGTTCGGGGAGCTGTTTTTT
TRBJ2-5 | . | TRBV5-4 | . | CASSPRTIHQETQYF | TGTGCCAGCAGCCCTCGGACAATTCACCAAGAGACCCAGTACTTC
TRBJ2-2 | . | TRBV21-1 | . | CASSKGMSGDRVNTGELFF | TGTGCCAGCAGCAAGGGGATGAGCGGGGACAGGGTCAACACCGGGGAGCTGTTTTTT
TRBJ1-1 | TRBD1 | TRBV7-3 | . | CASSTAGGRTEAFF | TGTGCCAGCAGCACCGCAGGGGGCCGCACTGAAGCTTTCTTT
TRBJ2-7 | TRBD1 | TRBV6-6 | . | CASNNRDSNNEQYF | TGTGCCAGCAACAACCGGGACAGTAATAACGAGCAGTACTTC
TRBJ2-1 | TRBD2 | TRBV10-1 | . | CASSETLAGGEEQFF | TGCGCCAGCAGTGAGACACTAGCGGGGGGCGAGGAGCAGTTCTTC
TRBJ1-2 | . | TRBV5-4 | many | CASSLAARGRGNYGYTF | TGTGCCAGCAGCTTGGCCGCCAGGGGTCGAGGGAACTATGGCTACACCTTC
TRBJ2-6 | TRBD2 | TRBV5-6 | few | CAVARGTGANVLTF | TGTGCCGTGGCGCGGGGGACTGGGGCCAACGTCCTGACTTTC
TRBJ1-4 | TRBD1 | TRBV11-2 | . | CASSLGGQPNEKLFF | TGTGCCAGCAGCTTAGGGGGACAGCCTAATGAAAAACTGTTTTTT
TRBJ1-1 | TRBD1 | TRBV19 | once | CASSLQYRDREAEAFF | TGTGCCAGTAGTCTCCAATATCGGGACAGGGAGGCTGAAGCTTTCTTT
TRBJ1-2 | . | TRBV18 | . | CASSPSQANYGYTF | TGTGCCAGCTCACCATCACAGGCAAACTATGGCTACACCTTC
TRBJ2-1 | . | TRBV28 | . | CASSLQVYNEQFF | TGTGCCAGCAGTTTACAGGTTTACAATGAGCAGTTCTTC
TRBJ1-2 | . | TRBV6-1 | . | CASSEALRGYGYTF | TGTGCCAGCAGTGAAGCTTTACGGGGCTATGGCTACACCTTC
TRBJ1-2 | . | TRBV10-3 | . | CAISDQARNYGYTF | TGTGCCATCAGTGACCAGGCTCGGAACTATGGCTACACCTTC
TRBJ1-4 | TRBD1 | TRBV6-6 | . | CASRRMTGTGVLATNEKLFF | TGTGCCAGCAGACGAATGACCGGGACAGGGGTTTTAGCAACTAATGAAAAACTGTTTTTT
TRBJ2-3 | TRBD1 | TRBV24-1 | . | CATSDGTGKLTDTQYF | TGTGCCACCAGTGATGGGACAGGGAAGCTGACAGATACGCAGTATTTT
TRBJ2-2 | TRBD2 | TRBV4-1 | . | CASSQDRTSGTNTGELFF | TGCGCCAGCAGCCAAGATCGGACTAGCGGGACGAACACCGGGGAGCTGTTTTTT
TRBJ2-3 | TRBD1 | TRBV6-4 | . | CASSEDRVSDTQYF | TGTGCCAGCAGTGAAGACAGGGTCTCAGATACGCAGTATTTT
TRBJ1-1 | . | TRBV24-1 | . | CATSDPPSGEAFF | TGTGCCACCAGTGATCCCCCCTCCGGGGAAGCTTTCTTT
TRBJ1-2 | TRBD1 | TRBV3-1/TRBV3-2 | . | CASSQRTGGSGGYTF | TGTGCCAGCAGCCAAAGGACAGGGGGATCTGGTGGCTACACCTTC
TRBJ1-2 | TRBD1 | TRBV5-1 | once | CASSLRQGDGYTF | TGCGCCAGCAGCTTGCGACAGGGAGATGGCTACACCTTC
TRBJ2-7 | TRBD1 | TRBV6-6 | many | CASNQQGAAQYEQYF | TGTGCCAGCAACCAGCAGGGGGCGGCCCAGTACGAGCAGTACTTC
TRBJ1-5 | . | TRBV10-1 | few | CASSERGNGGAGVSKDQPQHF | TGCGCCAGCAGTGAGAGGGGTAACGGGGGCGCGGGGGTGAGTAAGGATCAGCCCCAGCATTTT
TRBJ2-7 | . | TRBV7-2 | . | CASSFERLYEQYF | TGTGCCAGCAGCTTTGAGCGGCTCTACGAGCAGTACTTC
TRBJ1-2 | . | TRBV3-1/TRBV3-2 | medium-sized | CASSLQGGGYTF | TGTGCCAGCAGCCTACAGGGTGGCGGCTACACCTTC
TRBJ2-3 | TRBD2 | TRBV7-2 | . | CASSYNGRGGTDTQYF | TGTGCCAGCAGTTATAACGGGCGGGGGGGCACAGATACGCAGTATTTT
TRBJ1-6 | . | TRBV2 | . | CASVDSGKSPLHF | TGTGCCAGCGTCGACAGTGGGAAGTCACCCCTCCACTTT
TRBJ2-3 | . | TRBV30 | . | CAWNQGQNTDTQYF | TGTGCCTGGAATCAAGGACAGAACACAGATACGCAGTATTTT
TRBJ1-1 | TRBD1 | TRBV19 | . | CASSSPPDRGLYAFF | TGTGCCAGTAGTTCACCCCCCGACAGGGGGCTTTATGCTTTCTTT
TRBJ1-2 | . | TRBV24-1 | few | CATSRDGANYGYTF | TGTGCCACCAGCCGCGACGGGGCTAACTATGGCTACACCTTC
TRBJ1-5 | . | TRBV6-1 | . | CASSERYSNQPQHF | TGTGCCAGCAGTGAACGGTATAGCAATCAGCCCCAGCATTTT
TRBJ1-1 | . | TRBV5-1 | . | CASSLGGGMNTEAFF | TGCGCCAGCAGCTTGGGGGGCGGAATGAACACTGAAGCTTTCTTT
TRBJ1-2 | . | TRBV6-1 | once | CASSEALLRPGGGYTF | TGTGCCAGCAGTGAAGCCCTACTCAGGCCAGGAGGTGGCTACACCTTC
TRBJ1-4 | TRBD1 | TRBV7-9 | . | CASSSLTGGNEKLFF | TGTGCCAGCAGCTCTTTGACAGGGGGAAATGAAAAACTGTTTTTT
TRBJ1-4 | . | TRBV2 | . | CASKKAGPDEKLFF | TGTGCCAGCAAGAAGGCAGGGCCCGATGAAAAACTGTTTTTT
TRBJ2-1 | . | TRBV5-4 | . | CASSLGGSNNEQFF | TGTGCCAGCAGCTTGGGCGGCTCGAACAATGAGCAGTTCTTC
TRBJ1-5 | TRBD1 | TRBV19 | . | CASSFLNRDRVSNQPQHF | TGTGCCAGTAGCTTCCTAAACCGGGACAGGGTAAGCAATCAGCCCCAGCATTTT
TRBJ1-3 | . | TRBV6-5 | . | CASSYSRSGNTIYF | TGTGCCAGCAGTTACTCCCGCTCTGGAAACACCATATATTTT
TRBJ2-4 | TRBD1 | TRBV11-2 | . | CASLRSGGIADNQGNIQYF | TGTGCCAGCTTGAGGTCAGGGGGAATCGCGGACAACCAAGGGAACATTCAGTACTTC
TRBJ2-7 | . | TRBV7-2 | once | CASSLVHFYEQYF | TGTGCCAGCAGCTTAGTCCACTTCTACGAGCAGTACTTC
TRBJ1-4 | . | TRBV19 | once | CASSMRQINEKLFF | TGTGCCAGTAGTATGCGGCAGATTAATGAAAAACTGTTTTTT
TRBJ2-3 | . | TRBV2 | . | CASIQGGKDTQYF | TGTGCCAGCATCCAGGGAGGTAAAGATACGCAGTATTTT
TRBJ2-2 | TRBD1 | TRBV29-1 | . | CSARDRSFSNTGELFF | TGCAGCGCTAGGGACAGGTCTTTTTCAAACACCGGGGAGCTGTTTTTT
TRBJ1-2 | . | TRBV5-1 | . | CASSIQGSDYGYTF | TGCGCCAGCAGCATACAGGGATCGGACTATGGCTACACCTTC
TRBJ2-2 | TRBD1 | TRBV2 | . | CASSETGEGGGELFF | TGTGCCAGCAGCGAAACAGGGGAAGGGGGCGGGGAGCTGTTTTTT
TRBJ2-5 | TRBD2 | TRBV10-3 | . | CAISELAGVQETQYF | TGTGCCATCAGTGAGTTAGCGGGGGTTCAAGAGACCCAGTACTTC
TRBJ1-4 | TRBD1 | TRBV5-6 | . | CASSLRDRWSEKLFF | TGTGCCAGCAGCTTGAGGGACAGGTGGAGTGAAAAACTGTTTTTT
TRBJ2-1 | TRBD2 | TRBV11-3 | . | CASSFQTAGGRDYNEQFF | TGTGCCAGCAGCTTTCAAACAGCGGGGGGCCGGGATTACAATGAGCAGTTCTTC